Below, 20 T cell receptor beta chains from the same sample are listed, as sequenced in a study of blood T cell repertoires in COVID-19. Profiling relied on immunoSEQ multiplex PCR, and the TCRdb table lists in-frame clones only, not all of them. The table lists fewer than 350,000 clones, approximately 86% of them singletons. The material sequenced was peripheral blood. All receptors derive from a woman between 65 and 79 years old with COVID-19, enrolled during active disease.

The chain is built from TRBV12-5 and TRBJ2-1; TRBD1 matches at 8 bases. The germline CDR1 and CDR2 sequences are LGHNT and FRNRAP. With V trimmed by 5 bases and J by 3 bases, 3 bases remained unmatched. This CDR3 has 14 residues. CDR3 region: CASGTGTGYNEQFF. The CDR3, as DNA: TGTGCTAGTGGTACCGGGACAGGCTACAATGAGCAGTTCTTC.

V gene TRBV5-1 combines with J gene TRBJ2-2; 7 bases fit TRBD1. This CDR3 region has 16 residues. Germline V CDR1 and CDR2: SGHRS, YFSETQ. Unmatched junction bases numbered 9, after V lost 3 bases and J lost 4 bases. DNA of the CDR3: TGCGCCAGCAGCTCGAAGTCGACAGGGATCACCGGGGAGCTGTTTTTT. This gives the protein CASSSKSTGITGELFF.

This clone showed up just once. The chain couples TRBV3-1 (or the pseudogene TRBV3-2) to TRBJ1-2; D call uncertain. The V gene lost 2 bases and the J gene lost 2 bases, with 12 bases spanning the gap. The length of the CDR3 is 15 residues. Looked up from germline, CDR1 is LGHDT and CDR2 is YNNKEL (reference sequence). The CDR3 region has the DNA TGTGCCAGCAGCCAATCACAAATACCGAACTATGGCTACACCTTC. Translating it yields CASSQSQIPNYGYTF.

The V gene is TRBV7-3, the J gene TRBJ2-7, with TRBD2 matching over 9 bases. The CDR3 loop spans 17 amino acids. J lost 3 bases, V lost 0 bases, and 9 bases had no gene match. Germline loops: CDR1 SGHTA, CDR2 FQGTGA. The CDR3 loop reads CASSLTYDSGGLYEQYF. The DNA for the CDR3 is TGTGCCAGCAGCTTAACGTACGATAGCGGGGGCCTCTACGAGCAGTACTTC.

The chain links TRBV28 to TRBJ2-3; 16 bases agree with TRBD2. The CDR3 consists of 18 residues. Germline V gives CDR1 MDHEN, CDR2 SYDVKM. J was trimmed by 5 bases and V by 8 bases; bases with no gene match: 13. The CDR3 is CASPAGTSGGAALDTQYF. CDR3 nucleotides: TGTGCCAGCCCCGCCGGGACTAGCGGGGGGGCCGCCTTAGATACGCAGTATTTT.

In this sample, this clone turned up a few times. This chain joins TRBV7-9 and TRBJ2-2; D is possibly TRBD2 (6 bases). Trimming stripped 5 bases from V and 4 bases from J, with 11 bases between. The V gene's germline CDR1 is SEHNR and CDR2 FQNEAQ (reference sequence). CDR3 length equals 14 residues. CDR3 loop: CASSRETITGELFF. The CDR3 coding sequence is TGTGCCAGCAGCCGGGAGACTATCACCGGGGAGCTGTTTTTT.

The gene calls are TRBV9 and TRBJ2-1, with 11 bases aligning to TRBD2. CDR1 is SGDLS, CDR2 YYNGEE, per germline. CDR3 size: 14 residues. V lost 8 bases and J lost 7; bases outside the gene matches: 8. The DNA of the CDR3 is TGTGCCAGTTCCGCTAGCGGGGGGAGGAATGAGCAGTTCTTC. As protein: CASSASGGRNEQFF.

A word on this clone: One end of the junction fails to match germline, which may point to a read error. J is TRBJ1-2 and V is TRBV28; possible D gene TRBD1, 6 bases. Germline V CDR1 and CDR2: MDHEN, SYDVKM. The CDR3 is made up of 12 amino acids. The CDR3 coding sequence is TGTGCCAGCAGTTTCCAGCTACCCGACAGGTCCTTC. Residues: CASSFQLPDRSF.

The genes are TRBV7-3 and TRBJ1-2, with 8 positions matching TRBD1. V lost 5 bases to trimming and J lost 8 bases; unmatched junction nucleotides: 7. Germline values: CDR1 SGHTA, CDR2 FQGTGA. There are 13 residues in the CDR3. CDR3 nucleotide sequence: TGTGCCAGCAGCGAAAAACAGGGGGGAGGCTACACCTTC. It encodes CASSEKQGGGYTF.

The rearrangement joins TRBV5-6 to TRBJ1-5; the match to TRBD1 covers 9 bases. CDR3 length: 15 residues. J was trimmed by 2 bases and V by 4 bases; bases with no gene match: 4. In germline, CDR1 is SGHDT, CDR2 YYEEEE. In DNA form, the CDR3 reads TGTGCCAGCAGCCTATGGGACAGGGGCAATCAGCCCCAGCATTTT. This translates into CASSLWDRGNQPQHF. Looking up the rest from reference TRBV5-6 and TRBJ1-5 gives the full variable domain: DAGVTQSPTHLIKTRGQQVTLRCSPKSGHDTVSWYQQALGQGPQFIFQYYEEEERQRGNFPDRFSGHQFPNYSSELNVNALLLGDSALYLCASSLWDRGNQPQHFGDGTRLSIL.

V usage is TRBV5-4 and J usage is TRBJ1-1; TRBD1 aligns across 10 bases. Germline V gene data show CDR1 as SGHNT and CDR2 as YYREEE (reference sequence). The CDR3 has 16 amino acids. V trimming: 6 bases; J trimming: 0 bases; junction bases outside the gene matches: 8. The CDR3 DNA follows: TGTGCCAGCAAGATAGGGACAGGGGTGCTGAACACTGAAGCTTTCTTT. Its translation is CASKIGTGVLNTEAFF.

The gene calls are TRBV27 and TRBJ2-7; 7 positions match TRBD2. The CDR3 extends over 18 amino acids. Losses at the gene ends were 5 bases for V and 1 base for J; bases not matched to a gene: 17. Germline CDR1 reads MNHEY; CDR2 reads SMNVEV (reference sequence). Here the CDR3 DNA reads TGTGCCAGCAGTCCCGTCCACCACATAGCGGGTCTTTCCTACGAGCAGTACTTC. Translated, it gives CASSPVHHIAGLSYEQYF.

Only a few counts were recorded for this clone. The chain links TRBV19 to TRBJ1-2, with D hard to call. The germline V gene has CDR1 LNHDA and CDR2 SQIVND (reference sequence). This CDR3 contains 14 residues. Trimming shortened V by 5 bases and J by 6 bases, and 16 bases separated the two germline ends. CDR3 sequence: CASSEGRKFNGYTF. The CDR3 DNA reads TGTGCCAGTAGTGAGGGCAGGAAGTTTAATGGCTACACCTTC.

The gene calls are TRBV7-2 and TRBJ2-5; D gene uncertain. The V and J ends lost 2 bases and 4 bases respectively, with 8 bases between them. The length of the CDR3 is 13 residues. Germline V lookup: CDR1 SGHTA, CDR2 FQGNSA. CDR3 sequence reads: CASSLPNGETQYF. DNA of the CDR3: TGTGCCAGCAGCTTACCTAACGGAGAGACCCAGTACTTC. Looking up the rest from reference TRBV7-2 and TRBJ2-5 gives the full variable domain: GAGVSQSPSNKVTEKGKDVELRCDPISGHTALYWYRQSLGQGLEFLIYFQGNSAPDKSGLPSDRFSAERTGGSVSTLTIQRTQQEDSAVYLCASSLPNGETQYFGPGTRLLVL.

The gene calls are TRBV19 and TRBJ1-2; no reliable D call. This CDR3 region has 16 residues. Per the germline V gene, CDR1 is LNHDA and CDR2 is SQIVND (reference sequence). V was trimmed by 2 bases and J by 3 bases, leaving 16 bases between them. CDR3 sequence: CASSITGSGSDYGYTF. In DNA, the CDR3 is TGTGCCAGTAGTATAACCGGCTCGGGATCTGACTATGGCTACACCTTC.

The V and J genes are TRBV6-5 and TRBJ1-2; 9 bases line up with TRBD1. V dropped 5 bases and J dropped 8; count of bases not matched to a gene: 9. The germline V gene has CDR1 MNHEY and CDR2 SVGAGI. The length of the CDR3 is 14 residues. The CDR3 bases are TGTGCCAGCAGTAAGGCGGGGACAGGGCACGGCTACACCTTC. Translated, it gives CASSKAGTGHGYTF.

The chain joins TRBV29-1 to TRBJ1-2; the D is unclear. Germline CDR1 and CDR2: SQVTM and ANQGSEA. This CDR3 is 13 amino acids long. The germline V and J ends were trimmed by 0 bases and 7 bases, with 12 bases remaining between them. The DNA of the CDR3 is TGCAGCGTTGAAGATGGTGGAGACGGTGGCTACACCTTC. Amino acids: CSVEDGGDGGYTF.

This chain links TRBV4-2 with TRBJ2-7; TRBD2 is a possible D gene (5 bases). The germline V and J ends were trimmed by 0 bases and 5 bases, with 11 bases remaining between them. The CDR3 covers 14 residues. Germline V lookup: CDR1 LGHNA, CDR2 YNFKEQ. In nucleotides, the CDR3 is TGTGCCAGCAGCCAAGAAGTTAGGGAGCACGAGCAGTACTTC. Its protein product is CASSQEVREHEQYF.

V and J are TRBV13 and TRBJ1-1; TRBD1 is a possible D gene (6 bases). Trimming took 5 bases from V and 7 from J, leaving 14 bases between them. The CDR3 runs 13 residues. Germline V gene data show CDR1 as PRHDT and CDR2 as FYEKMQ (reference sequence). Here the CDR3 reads CASSTRDNLEAFF. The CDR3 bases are TGTGCCAGCAGCACCCGGGACAACCTTGAAGCTTTCTTT.

CDR3 residues: CASSTGQGGTNEKLFF. The CDR3 coding sequence is TGTGCCAGCAGCACGGGACAGGGAGGAACTAATGAAAAACTGTTTTTT. The rearrangement joins TRBV5-4 to TRBJ1-4; 9 positions agree with TRBD1. The CDR3 spans 16 residues. With 4 bases clipped from V and 1 base from J, the junction kept 5 bases outside the gene matches. Germline values: CDR1 SGHNT, CDR2 YYREEE (reference sequence).